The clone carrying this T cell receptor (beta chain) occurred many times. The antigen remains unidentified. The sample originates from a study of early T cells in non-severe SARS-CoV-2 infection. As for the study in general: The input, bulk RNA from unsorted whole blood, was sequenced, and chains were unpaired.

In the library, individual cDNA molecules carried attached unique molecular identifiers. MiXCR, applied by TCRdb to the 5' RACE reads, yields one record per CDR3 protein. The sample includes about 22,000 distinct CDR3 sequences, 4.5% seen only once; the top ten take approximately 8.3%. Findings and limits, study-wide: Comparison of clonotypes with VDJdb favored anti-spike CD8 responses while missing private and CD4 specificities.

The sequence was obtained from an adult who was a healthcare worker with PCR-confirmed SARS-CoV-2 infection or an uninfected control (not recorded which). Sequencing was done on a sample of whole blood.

As DNA, the CDR3 is TGCAGTGCTAGAGTAGAAGGTACGCAGTATTTT. It is translated as CSARVEGTQYF. The V call is TRBV20-1, the J call TRBJ2-3; D is unresolved. V shed 1 base and J shed 8 bases, with 7 bases lying between them. In germline, CDR1 is DFQATT, CDR2 SNEGSKA (reference sequence). The CDR3 runs 11 residues.